This T cell receptor beta chain was recorded in a study of T cells in Graves' hyperthyroidism and ophthalmopathy. Under 3 months was the duration of disease in ophthalmopathy patients, who also had a Clinical Activity Score of at least 3 and a NOSPECS grade of at least 4. The germline gives CDR1 MGHRA, CDR2 YSYEKL. V lost 2 bases and J 7 bases, leaving 12 bases between the germline ends. The CDR3 extends over 13 amino acids. The source material, RNA transcripts, was used to amplify TCR beta CDR3 regions. In the first-round RT-PCR of the TCR CDR3, the HTBI primer set was used. Using its own MiXCR run on the multiplex PCR reads, TCRdb lists one record per CDR3 protein. The sample shows hundreds of thousands of distinct CDR3 sequences, around 15% of them seen only once. In its sample, this clonotype was seen a few times.

The sample taken for sequencing was blood. This chain links TRBV4-1 with TRBJ2-7, with D possibly TRBD2 on 6 matching bases. The clonotype originates from a man aged 18 to 30 with Graves' ophthalmopathy. CDR3 nucleotides: TGCGCCAGCAGCCAAACCAGGGAGGCGGAGCAGTACTTC. It encodes CASSQTREAEQYF.